These T cell receptor beta chains were read from a single sample in a study of T-cell reconstitution after alpha-beta-depleted transplantation in children. Using its own MiXCR run on the PCR reads, TCRdb lists one record per CDR3 protein. The sample consists of about 360,000 distinct CDR3 sequences, 13% of them appearing once. The specimen comprised PBMCs, sampled from the stem cell graft. All receptors come from a human donor who donated a stem cell graft to a child with Fanconi anemia. CDR3s include the opening cysteine and the closing phenylalanine or tryptophan. A D gene is named only where the DNA matches it firmly. Only part of the rows carry a size: once, few, many, or a class if the clone is expanded.

clone size: many; V gene: TRBV5-8; J gene: TRBJ2-7; D gene: NA; CDR3 DNA: TGTGCCAGCAGCTTCCCGACGAACTACGAGCAGTACTTC; CDR3 protein: CASSFPTNYEQYF
clone size: NA; V gene: TRBV6-1; J gene: TRBJ1-2; D gene: NA; CDR3 DNA: TGTGCCAGCGGCCGTGGTGTCTATGGCTACACCTTC; CDR3 protein: CASGRGVYGYTF
clone size: many; V gene: TRBV7-2; J gene: TRBJ1-1; D gene: NA; CDR3 DNA: TGTGCCAGCAGCGTTACAGGGACTGGGAACACTGAAGCTTTCTTT; CDR3 protein: CASSVTGTGNTEAFF
clone size: NA; V gene: TRBV6-5; J gene: TRBJ1-6; D gene: NA; CDR3 DNA: TGTGCCAGCCGAGGGGCAAGCTCCTATAATTCACCCCTCCACTTT; CDR3 protein: CASRGASSYNSPLHF
clone size: many; V gene: TRBV5-4; J gene: TRBJ2-2; D gene: NA; CDR3 DNA: TGTGCCAGCAGCTCACAGGAAACCGGGGAGCTGTTTTTT; CDR3 protein: CASSSQETGELFF
clone size: NA; V gene: TRBV7-9; J gene: TRBJ1-6; D gene: NA; CDR3 DNA: TGTGCCAGCAGCTTAGGTGGCCAGTCACCCCTCCACTTT; CDR3 protein: CASSLGGQSPLHF
clone size: many; V gene: TRBV7-9; J gene: TRBJ2-1; D gene: NA; CDR3 DNA: TGTGCCAGCAGCCCTGACTTCTCCTACAATGAGCAGTTCTTC; CDR3 protein: CASSPDFSYNEQFF
clone size: few; V gene: TRBV4-3; J gene: TRBJ2-2; D gene: NA; CDR3 DNA: TGCGCCAGCAGCCAAGATATGGGCTTTCCCGGGGAGCTGTTTTTT; CDR3 protein: CASSQDMGFPGELFF
clone size: few; V gene: TRBV12-3/TRBV12-4; J gene: TRBJ1-1; D gene: TRBD1; CDR3 DNA: TGTGCCAGCAGTCCGCGACAGGGGATGAACACTGAAGCTTTCTTT; CDR3 protein: CASSPRQGMNTEAFF
clone size: few; V gene: TRBV4-3; J gene: TRBJ2-2; D gene: NA; CDR3 DNA: TGCGCCAGCGGTAGAGGAGGGGAGCTGTTTTTT; CDR3 protein: CASGRGGELFF
clone size: NA; V gene: TRBV3-1; J gene: TRBJ1-1; D gene: NA; CDR3 DNA: TGTGCCACCAGCCGTGAGACTGAAGCTTTCTTT; CDR3 protein: CATSRETEAFF
clone size: NA; V gene: TRBV23-1; J gene: TRBJ2-7; D gene: TRBD1; CDR3 DNA: TGCGCCAGCAGTCAATCGAGGACAGGGCTTACCTACGAGCAGTACTTC; CDR3 protein: CASSQSRTGLTYEQYF
clone size: many; V gene: TRBV7-8; J gene: TRBJ2-1; D gene: TRBD1; CDR3 DNA: TGTGCCAGCAGTTTGGGGACAGGCAAGCAGTTCTTC; CDR3 protein: CASSLGTGKQFF
clone size: few; V gene: TRBV27; J gene: TRBJ1-6; D gene: NA; CDR3 DNA: TGTGCCAGCGGTCGGGCAGGGACTTCACCCCTCCACTTT; CDR3 protein: CASGRAGTSPLHF
clone size: few; V gene: TRBV5-1; J gene: TRBJ2-1; D gene: NA; CDR3 DNA: TGCGCCAGCAGCTTAGATTTGAGAGGGGATGAGCAGTTCTTC; CDR3 protein: CASSLDLRGDEQFF
clone size: few; V gene: TRBV20-1; J gene: TRBJ2-7; D gene: TRBD1; CDR3 DNA: TGCAGTGCCGAGACAGGGGACGAGCAGTACTTC; CDR3 protein: CSAETGDEQYF
clone size: NA; V gene: TRBV10-3; J gene: TRBJ2-7; D gene: NA; CDR3 DNA: TGTGCCATCAGCCGGGGATGGAGTGAGGACGAGCAGTACTTC; CDR3 protein: CAISRGWSEDEQYF
clone size: NA; V gene: TRBV6-5; J gene: TRBJ1-2; D gene: NA; CDR3 DNA: TGTGCCAGCAGTTGGGGGGGCTATGGCTACACCTTC; CDR3 protein: CASSWGGYGYTF
clone size: NA; V gene: TRBV20-1; J gene: TRBJ1-2; D gene: TRBD1; CDR3 DNA: TGCAGTGCCCCTCCTACTGAGACAGGGGGGGCAGGTGGCTACACCTTC; CDR3 protein: CSAPPTETGGAGGYTF
clone size: NA; V gene: TRBV7-9; J gene: TRBJ1-2; D gene: TRBD1; CDR3 DNA: TGTGCCAGCAGCTCCGGAGGGGGACAGGGCCTACCCTATGGCTACACCTTC; CDR3 protein: CASSSGGGQGLPYGYTF
clone size: few; V gene: TRBV29-1; J gene: TRBJ2-3; D gene: NA; CDR3 DNA: TGCAGCGTTCCAGGAGGGGGCACAGATACGCAGTATTTT; CDR3 protein: CSVPGGGTDTQYF
clone size: few; V gene: TRBV6-9; J gene: TRBJ1-2; D gene: NA; CDR3 DNA: TGTGCCAGCAGTTCCCCCAGATTAGGGGCTAACTATGGCTACACCTTC; CDR3 protein: CASSSPRLGANYGYTF
clone size: NA; V gene: TRBV5-5; J gene: TRBJ1-5; D gene: NA; CDR3 DNA: TGTGCCAGCAGCCTGGGGCTTGGGTATCAGCCCCAGCATTTT; CDR3 protein: CASSLGLGYQPQHF
clone size: NA; V gene: TRBV15; J gene: TRBJ2-3; D gene: NA; CDR3 DNA: TGTGCCACCAGCAGAGAACCGGGACCAACCGTATATACGCAGTATTTT; CDR3 protein: CATSREPGPTVYTQYF
clone size: NA; V gene: TRBV6-2/TRBV6-3; J gene: TRBJ2-7; D gene: NA; CDR3 DNA: TGTGCCAGCAGTTACGACCAGAACCCTCGGTTCGAGCAGTACTTC; CDR3 protein: CASSYDQNPRFEQYF
clone size: NA; V gene: TRBV3-1; J gene: TRBJ2-2; D gene: NA; CDR3 DNA: TGTGCCAGCAGTCAGTTGTCCGGGACAACCTACACCGGGGAGCTGTTTTTT; CDR3 protein: CASSQLSGTTYTGELFF
clone size: few; V gene: TRBV2; J gene: TRBJ2-1; D gene: NA; CDR3 DNA: TGTGCCAGCAGTCGGGGCGAATACAATGAGCAGTTCTTC; CDR3 protein: CASSRGEYNEQFF
clone size: many; V gene: TRBV6-1; J gene: TRBJ1-4; D gene: TRBD1; CDR3 DNA: TGTGCCAGCAGGATCTCCGGGACAGGGGATGAAAAACTGTTTTTT; CDR3 protein: CASRISGTGDEKLFF
clone size: few; V gene: TRBV5-1; J gene: TRBJ2-1; D gene: TRBD1; CDR3 DNA: TGCGCCAGCAGCTTGGCCGGGGGACAGGGATACAATGAGCAGTTCTTC; CDR3 protein: CASSLAGGQGYNEQFF
clone size: NA; V gene: TRBV19; J gene: TRBJ2-1; D gene: TRBD2; CDR3 DNA: TGTGCCAGTAGATGGAGTAGCGGGGGCGATTCCTACAATGAGCAGTTCTTC; CDR3 protein: CASRWSSGGDSYNEQFF
clone size: few; V gene: TRBV27; J gene: TRBJ2-2; D gene: NA; CDR3 DNA: TGTGCCAGCAGTTTGTGGGCAGCGAACACCGGGGAGCTGTTTTTT; CDR3 protein: CASSLWAANTGELFF
clone size: few; V gene: TRBV6-1; J gene: TRBJ1-1; D gene: NA; CDR3 DNA: TGTGCCAGCAGTGAACCCGAATGGGGGTTTGAAGCTTTCTTT; CDR3 protein: CASSEPEWGFEAFF
clone size: many; V gene: TRBV28; J gene: TRBJ2-3; D gene: NA; CDR3 DNA: NA; CDR3 protein: CASSFGAGTGLTDTQYF
clone size: many; V gene: TRBV9; J gene: TRBJ1-1; D gene: NA; CDR3 DNA: TGTGCCAGCAGTGGGGGAGGGACTGAAGCTTTCTTT; CDR3 protein: CASSGGGTEAFF
clone size: NA; V gene: TRBV12-3/TRBV12-4; J gene: TRBJ2-3; D gene: NA; CDR3 DNA: TGTGCCAGCAATAGCGAGTCTCGCACAGATACGCAGTATTTT; CDR3 protein: CASNSESRTDTQYF